Listed here are 13 T cell receptor beta chains from one sample, sequenced in a study of cytomegalovirus exposure and HLA in healthy donors. Both 60 Vbeta primers and 13 Jbeta primers went into the PCR. Libraries were prepared by immunoSEQ multiplex PCR; TCRdb keeps only in-frame clonotypes and omits some of them. There are around 120,000 clones in the sample; 70% to 80% occur only once, and nearly 9.5% lies in the top ten. Sequencing was performed on PBMCs. These TCRs come from a woman aged 45-65 years in good health and CMV-seropositive.

The gene calls are TRBV6-6 and TRBJ2-1, with D tentatively TRBD1 (5 bases). The V end was cut by 8 bases, the J end by 7 bases, with 12 bases between. Germline CDR1 is MNHNY and CDR2 is SVGAGI (reference sequence). This CDR3 region has 12 residues. The CDR3 DNA follows: TGTGCCAGCGGACGGGCAGGGAATGAGCAGTTCTTC. It yields the protein CASGRAGNEQFF.

V is TRBV4-1 and J is TRBJ2-2; TRBD1 matches at 8 bases. Germline loops: CDR1 MGHRA, CDR2 YSYEKL. The CDR3 sequence is 15 residues long. V shed 6 bases, J shed 0 bases, and the junction held 3 bases outside the gene matches. Here the CDR3 DNA reads TGCGCCAGCAGTCTACAGGGGGCGAACACCGGGGAGCTGTTTTTT. Its protein product is CASSLQGANTGELFF.

The chain links TRBV9 to TRBJ2-1; TRBD2 matches 8 bases. Unmatched junction bases numbered 3, after V lost 0 bases and J lost 4 bases. The germline V gene has CDR1 SGDLS and CDR2 YYNGEE. This CDR3 spans 15 amino acids. The CDR3 DNA is TGTGCCAGCAGCGTAGAGGCTAGCGGGTACAATGAGCAGTTCTTC. Its translation is CASSVEASGYNEQFF.

Note on this clone: The junction does not match germline at one end; this may be a read error. The chain combines TRBV7-9 with TRBJ1-2; 7 nucleotides align to TRBD1. Per the germline V gene, CDR1 is SEHNR and CDR2 is FQNEAQ (reference sequence). CDR3 length: 15 residues. The CDR3, as DNA: TGTTCCAGCAGCTCGCACGACAGGGCCTTTTATGGCTACACCTTC. Its translation: CSSSSHDRAFYGYTF.

This rearrangement joins TRBV5-4 to TRBJ1-2; no firm D call. Germline V lookup: CDR1 SGHNT, CDR2 YYREEE (reference sequence). V lost 4 bases, J lost 8 bases, and 21 bases lay in between. The CDR3 runs 15 residues. CDR3 loop: CASSSSTVASYGYTF. The CDR3, as DNA: TGTGCCAGCAGCAGTTCTACAGTCGCCTCGTACGGCTACACCTTC.

In this sample, this clone turned up once. The chain couples TRBV6-5 to TRBJ2-1; 7 bases map to TRBD2. CDR1 and CDR2 (germline): MNHEY, SVGAGI. CDR3 length: 13 residues. V shed 6 bases and J 8 bases; nucleotides not matched to a gene: 7. CDR3 DNA: TGTGCCAGCAGCACAAGGGGAGGGGATGAGCAGTTCTTC. This gives the protein CASSTRGGDEQFF.

The chain has TRBV25-1 and TRBJ2-5, with TRBD2 matching over 8 bases. Per germline, CDR1 MGHDK and CDR2 SYGVNS. V lost 6 bases and J lost 5; bases outside the gene matches: 2. The CDR3 totals 12 residues. CDR3 protein: CASRKREETQYF. CDR3 bases: TGTGCCAGCAGAAAGCGGGAGGAGACCCAGTACTTC.

The chain joins TRBV19 to TRBJ2-2, with D possibly matching TRBD1 (5 bases). V was clipped by 6 bases and J by 0 bases, with 8 bases between them. Germline V gives CDR1 LNHDA, CDR2 SQIVND (reference sequence). The CDR3 sequence is 14 residues long. The CDR3 nucleotides are TGTGCCAGTAGGTTGACAGCGAACACCGGGGAGCTGTTTTTT. Translating it yields CASRLTANTGELFF. Full variable domain (missing parts from reference TRBV19 and TRBJ2-2): DGGITQSPKYLFRKEGQNVTLSCEQNLNHDAMYWYRQDPGQGLRLIYYSQIVNDFQKGDIAEGYSVSREKKESFPLTVTSAQKNPTAFYLCASRLTANTGELFFGEGSRLTVL.

The V call is TRBV9, the J call TRBJ2-2; 8 bases are shared with TRBD1. The CDR3 spans 16 residues. V lost 4 bases to trimming and J lost 0 bases; unmatched junction nucleotides: 5. CDR1 and CDR2 (germline): SGDLS, YYNGEE. The CDR3 DNA follows: TGTGCCAGCAGCCCTCGGACAGGGACGAACACCGGGGAGCTGTTTTTT. Translation: CASSPRTGTNTGELFF.

V usage is TRBV14 and J usage is TRBJ2-5; D is possibly TRBD1 (6 bases). There are 14 residues in the CDR3. CDR1 and CDR2 (germline): SGHDN, FVKESK. Trimming removed 4 bases at V and 3 bases at J, with 12 bases between. CDR3: CASSPLWTEETQYF. In DNA form, the CDR3 reads TGTGCCAGCAGCCCTCTCTGGACAGAAGAGACCCAGTACTTC. Variable domain in full (rest from reference TRBV14 and TRBJ2-5): EAGVTQFPSHSVIEKGQTVTLRCDPISGHDNLYWYRRVMGKEIKFLLHFVKESKQDESGMPNNRFLAERTGGTYSTLKVQPAELEDSGVYFCASSPLWTEETQYFGPGTRLLVL.

The rearrangement uses TRBV10-3 and TRBJ2-3, with D possibly matching TRBD2 (5 bases). There are 12 residues in the CDR3. Trimming cost V 8 bases and J 0 bases, with 6 bases left between them. Germline V gives CDR1 ENHRY, CDR2 SYGVKD. The CDR3 reads CAISGSTDTQYF. CDR3 DNA sequence: TGTGCCATCTCGGGGAGCACAGATACGCAGTATTTT.

The chain has TRBV21-1 and TRBJ2-7; no check of the table's D call, TRBD1, against the DNA was made. TRBV21-1 corresponds to a pseudogene. This CDR3 is built from 14 residues. CDR3 region: CASSPNTNSYEQYF. The CDR3, as DNA: TGTGCCAGCTCCCCGAATACAAACTCCTACGAGCAGTACTTC.

This chain connects TRBV23-1 to TRBJ1-1; the D gene is possibly TRBD1 (6 bases). TRBV23-1 falls under the ORF class, with uncertain function. Trimming shortened V by 3 bases and J by 0 bases, and 11 bases separated the two germline ends. CDR3 length equals 15 residues. CDR3 nucleotides: TGCGCCAGCAGTCACAGAGGACAGATGAACACTGAAGCTTTCTTT. Residues: CASSHRGQMNTEAFF.